This T cell receptor beta chain was captured in a study of T cells in Graves' hyperthyroidism and ophthalmopathy. This clonotype has a single count. TCR beta CDR3 regions were amplified from RNA. First-round RT-PCR with HTBI primers amplified the TCR CDR3 region. Via MiXCR, TCRdb re-called the multiplex PCR reads, giving one row per CDR3 protein. The sample yields about 660,000 distinct CDR3 sequences, roughly 45% seen once. V was trimmed by 5 bases and J by 2 bases, leaving 13 bases between them. CDR3 length: 14 residues. Germline V lookup: CDR1 SGHNT, CDR2 YENEEA. Sequences were obtained from peripheral blood or thyroid tissue (not recorded which). This receptor was identified in an adult man with Graves' disease, either hyperthyroidism or ophthalmopathy (not recorded which). The V call is TRBV11-3, the J call TRBJ2-7; a possible D gene is TRBD1 (6 bases). In DNA, the CDR3 is TGTGCCAGCAGCCAAGGGGGACACACCTACGAGCAGTACTTC. Protein product: CASSQGGHTYEQYF.